What follows are 21 T cell receptor beta chains derived from one specimen sequenced in a study of type 1 regulatory T cells. MiXCR, run by TCRdb on the reads, gives a single entry per CDR3 protein. Among fewer than 80,000 distinct CDR3 sequences listed, 20% to 25% were seen once. Their antigens are not known. The study's findings and limits: Type 1 regulatory T cells had a more restricted TCR repertoire than non-type 1 regulatory T cells.

The specimen sequenced was cultured type 1 regulatory T (Tr1) cells, either the whole culture or a sorted fraction (not recorded which). The source of these receptors is a human donor in good health.

The chain has TRBV9 and TRBJ2-1; TRBD1 or TRBD2 may be the D gene (6 bases each). From germline, CDR1 is SGDLS and CDR2 YYNGEE. Trimming took 1 base from V and 4 from J, leaving 12 bases between them. CDR3 size: 15 residues. The CDR3 sequence is CASSVQGSGYNEQFF. CDR3 nucleotides: TGTGCCAGCAGCGTACAGGGGAGCGGGTACAATGAGCAGTTCTTC.

The chain joins TRBV5-1 to TRBJ2-2; D gene ambiguous. This CDR3 is 13 amino acids long. V dropped 0 bases and J dropped 7 bases, with 7 bases sitting between them. Germline V CDR1 and CDR2: SGHRS, YFSETQ. CDR3 protein: CASSLARDGELFF. Written as DNA, the CDR3 is TGCGCCAGCAGCTTGGCCAGAGACGGGGAGCTGTTTTTT.

The V and J genes are TRBV18 and TRBJ1-6, with D uncertain. The germline gives CDR1 KGHSH, CDR2 LQKENI. CDR3 length equals 13 residues. Trimming took 6 bases from V and 7 from J, leaving 10 bases between them. CDR3 coding DNA: TGTGCCAGCTCGCGGGCCAGGAATTCACCCCTCCACTTT. It yields the protein CASSRARNSPLHF.

The J gene is TRBJ1-4, the V gene TRBV29-1; D not certain. Germline CDR1 and CDR2: SQVTM and ANQGSEA. V lost 4 bases and J 7 bases, leaving 13 bases between the germline ends. The CDR3 length is 13 residues. This CDR3 is CSVGSLIGEKLFF. The CDR3 DNA is TGCAGCGTTGGTAGCTTAATAGGTGAAAAACTGTTTTTT.

This chain connects TRBV12-3 or TRBV12-4 to TRBJ2-7; TRBD2 agrees at 7 bases. The CDR3 length is 15 residues. The V segment lost 4 bases and the J segment 0 bases; nucleotides outside the gene matches: 6. The CDR3 nucleotides are TGTGCCAGCAGTTCCCGGGAGGTTAGCTCCTACGAGCAGTACTTC. This codes for CASSSREVSSYEQYF.

This chain joins TRBV28 and TRBJ2-7; D is perhaps TRBD1 (6 bases). The germline V gene encodes CDR1 MDHEN and CDR2 SYDVKM. Deletions cut 2 bases from V and 3 bases from J, with 11 bases between. The CDR3 runs 14 residues. CDR3 sequence (DNA): TGTGCCAGCAGTTTAGAACAGGACAGCTACGAGCAGTACTTC. This gives the protein CASSLEQDSYEQYF.

This chain connects TRBV7-3 to TRBJ2-3, with D uncertain. Germline V gene sequence: CDR1 SGHTA, CDR2 FQGTGA. The V gene lost 2 bases and the J gene lost 4 bases, with 4 bases spanning the gap. The CDR3 runs 12 residues. The CDR3 spells CASSLDSDTQYF. In nucleotides, the CDR3 is TGTGCCAGCAGCTTAGATTCAGATACGCAGTATTTT. The full variable domain, rest sourced from reference TRBV7-3 and TRBJ2-3, is GAGVSQTPSNKVTEKGKYVELRCDPISGHTALYWYRQSLGQGPEFLIYFQGTGAADDSGLPNDRFFAVRPEGSVSTLKIQRTERGDSAVYLCASSLDSDTQYFGPGTRLTVL.

In this sample, this clonotype turned up many times. This chain connects TRBV20-1 to TRBJ2-3; D assignment may be TRBD1 or TRBD2 (5 bases each). Germline CDR1 DFQATT, CDR2 SNEGSKA (reference sequence). V was cut by 1 base and J by 3 bases, with 11 bases left in between. CDR3 length: 14 amino acids. The CDR3 nucleotides are TGCAGTGCTAGAGGGGACGGACCGACAGATACGCAGTATTTT. Translating it yields CSARGDGPTDTQYF.

This chain connects TRBV9 to TRBJ1-2; unclear D gene. Trimming removed 4 bases at V and 8 bases at J, with 18 bases between. The germline gives CDR1 SGDLS, CDR2 YYNGEE. This CDR3 contains 14 residues. The CDR3 DNA reads TGTGCCAGCAGCTCGAACTTCCCCGAGGGCGGCTACACCTTC. Its translation: CASSSNFPEGGYTF.

This clonotype showed up just a few times. The chain links TRBV2 to TRBJ2-2; D uncertain. Germline V gives CDR1 SNHLY, CDR2 FYNNEI. This CDR3 comprises 11 residues. V lost 4 bases and J lost 9, with 6 bases in between. The chain's CDR3 is CASSGLRELFF. The CDR3 bases are TGTGCCAGCAGTGGCCTCCGGGAGCTGTTTTTT.

The chain links TRBV20-1 to TRBJ1-1; a weak D match, TRBD1 (5 bases). CDR3 size: 13 residues. The V and J ends lost 5 bases and 12 bases respectively, with 22 bases between them. From germline, CDR1 is DFQATT and CDR2 SNEGSKA (reference sequence). The CDR3 is CSASLGTDGGTFF. The CDR3 DNA reads TGCAGTGCTTCTCTCGGGACCGACGGGGGAACTTTCTTT.

The rearrangement joins TRBV20-1 to TRBJ2-3; 11 nucleotides align to TRBD2. The CDR3 has 16 amino acids. From germline, CDR1 is DFQATT and CDR2 SNEGSKA (reference sequence). Losses at the gene ends were 3 bases for V and 1 base for J; bases not matched to a gene: 6. CDR3 sequence (DNA): TGCAGTGCTAGGTGGACGACTAGCGGGGGCACAGATACGCAGTATTTT. Its protein is CSARWTTSGGTDTQYF.

This clonotype was recorded a few times. The chain combines TRBV6-6 with TRBJ1-6; D unclear. There are 13 residues in the CDR3. The V gene's germline CDR1 is MNHNY and CDR2 SVGAGI (reference sequence). With 7 bases removed from V and 10 bases from J, the gap between germline ends came to 14 bases. CDR3 residues: CASNGQRISPLHF. The CDR3 DNA reads as TGTGCCAGCAACGGCCAGAGAATATCACCCCTCCACTTT.

This clonotype has a handful of counts. The chain has TRBV19 and TRBJ1-5; 9 nucleotides match TRBD1. V shed 6 bases and J 5 bases; nucleotides not matched to a gene: 8. Germline assignment: CDR1 LNHDA and CDR2 SQIVND (reference sequence). The CDR3 sequence is 15 residues long. The DNA for the CDR3 is TGTGCCAGTAGCCCGCTTACAGGGGGCTATCAGCCCCAGCATTTT. This codes for CASSPLTGGYQPQHF.

The chain has TRBV30 and TRBJ2-1, with a possible D match to TRBD1 (5 bases). V dropped 2 bases and J dropped 4 bases, with 12 bases sitting between them. Germline loops: CDR1 GTSNPN, CDR2 SVGIG (reference sequence). The CDR3 runs to 14 residues. In DNA form, the CDR3 reads TGTGCCTGGAGTCCAGGGCTCGGGTACAATGAGCAGTTCTTC. It is translated as CAWSPGLGYNEQFF.

There are a few counts of this clonotype. The junction does not match germline at one end; this may be a read error. V and J are TRBV5-1 and TRBJ2-2; D unresolved. This CDR3 comprises 14 residues. CDR1 and CDR2 (germline): SGHRS, YFSETQ. Here the CDR3 reads CASTLLRNTGELFF. The DNA of the CDR3 is TGCGCCAGCACCTTGCTGAGGAACACCGGGGAGCTGTTTTTT. Drawing the rest from reference TRBV5-1 and TRBJ2-2, the complete variable domain is KAGVTQTPRYLIKTRGQQVTLSCSPISGHRSVSWYQQTPGQGLQFLFEYFSETQRNKGNFPGRFSGRQFSNSRSEMNVSTLELGDSALYLCASTLLRNTGELFFGEGSRLTVL.

This clonotype was seen a few times. The chain is built from TRBV20-1 and TRBJ2-7; 12 bases agree with TRBD2. The ends lost 6 bases at V and 0 bases at J; junction bases unmatched: 12. The CDR3 totals 17 residues. Germline CDR1 is DFQATT and CDR2 is SNEGSKA (reference sequence). CDR3 nucleotide sequence: TGCAGTGCCAGGGGACTAGCGGGTATCCAATTCTCCTACGAGCAGTACTTC. It specifies CSARGLAGIQFSYEQYF.

The gene calls are TRBV18 and TRBJ2-7, with D possibly matching TRBD1 (5 bases). V shed 4 bases and J shed 5 bases, with 18 bases lying between them. Germline V gene sequence: CDR1 KGHSH, CDR2 LQKENI. The CDR3 loop spans 15 amino acids. The CDR3 protein is CASSLFNRLSHEQYF. The CDR3 DNA reads TGTGCCAGCTCACTCTTCAACAGGCTGTCCCACGAGCAGTACTTC.

The chain combines TRBV20-1 with TRBJ2-5, with D possibly TRBD2 on 6 matching bases. Germline values: CDR1 DFQATT, CDR2 SNEGSKA (reference sequence). Trimming took off 5 bases at V and 4 bases at J, with 11 bases between the two ends. The CDR3 extends over 12 amino acids. The CDR3 loop reads CSARRGGETQYF. The DNA of the CDR3 is TGCAGTGCTCGGAGGGGTGGAGAGACCCAGTACTTC.

This clonotype has more than one count but fewer than ten. This chain's CDR3 is CASSFGTGEQYF. As DNA, the CDR3 is TGCGCCAGCAGCTTCGGGACGGGCGAGCAGTACTTC. J is TRBJ2-7 and V is TRBV5-1; D possibly uses TRBD1 or TRBD2 (5 bases each). CDR1 and CDR2 (germline): SGHRS, YFSETQ. Trimming shortened V by 2 bases and J by 6 bases, and 9 bases separated the two germline ends. There are 12 residues in the CDR3. The full variable domain, rest sourced from reference TRBV5-1 and TRBJ2-7, is KAGVTQTPRYLIKTRGQQVTLSCSPISGHRSVSWYQQTPGQGLQFLFEYFSETQRNKGNFPGRFSGRQFSNSRSEMNVSTLELGDSALYLCASSFGTGEQYFGPGTRLTVT.

The table lists this clonotype with a few counts. This chain links TRBV29-1 with TRBJ2-3, with 8 bases lining up with TRBD1. Germline loops: CDR1 SQVTM, CDR2 ANQGSEA. With 6 bases clipped from V and 4 bases from J, the junction kept 6 bases outside the gene matches. The CDR3 is made up of 13 amino acids. The CDR3 DNA is TGCAGCGTCCGGACAGGGTGGGCAGATACGCAGTATTTT. Translation gives CSVRTGWADTQYF.